Listed below are T cell receptor beta chains from one sample, sequenced in a study of Graves' ophthalmopathy and Graves' hyperthyroidism. One entry per CDR3 protein results from TCRdb running MiXCR on the multiplex PCR reads. Here the sample spans around 340,000 distinct CDR3 sequences, roughly 15% being singletons. Sequenced: peripheral blood. These receptors were collected from an adult man with Graves' ophthalmopathy. The CDR3 runs from the conserved cysteine through the conserved F or W. The D gene is left open where the match is weak. A clone size is listed for some rows: how often the clone was seen (once, few, many), or a class if it is expanded.

clone_size,j_call,d_call,cdr3_length,v_call,cdr3_nt,cdr3_aa
.,TRBJ2-7,TRBD2,13,TRBV29-1,TGCAGCGTACTAAGCGGGGCGACCTACGAGCAGTACTTC,CSVLSGATYEQYF
many,TRBJ2-6,.,15,TRBV15,TGTGCCACCAGCAGAGATAGATCTGGGGCCAACGTCCTGACTTTC,CATSRDRSGANVLTF
few,TRBJ1-5,.,15,TRBV12-3/TRBV12-4,TGTGCCAGCAGTTTGGGGGTGTCGGGCAATCAGCCCCAGCATTTT,CASSLGVSGNQPQHF
many,TRBJ2-2,TRBD1,16,TRBV11-2,TGTGCCAGCAGGTCCCCGGGACAGGGTTTCCCCGGGGAGCTGTTTTTT,CASRSPGQGFPGELFF
many,TRBJ1-1,.,13,TRBV30,TGTGCCTGGAGTGTAGGTAGTCCCACTGAAGCTTTCTTT,CAWSVGSPTEAFF
many,TRBJ2-7,TRBD2,15,TRBV6-5,TGTGCCAGCAGTTACCGTACAGGACTAGCGGGGACTTTGTACTTC,CASSYRTGLAGTLYF
few,TRBJ2-2,.,13,TRBV7-3,TGTGCCAGCAGCTTAATGGCTATCGGGGAGCTGTTTTTT,CASSLMAIGELFF
many,TRBJ1-2,.,17,TRBV19,TGTGCCAGTAGTTTTTTCACCGGGACCGGTGAATCAGATGGCTACACCTTC,CASSFFTGTGESDGYTF
many,TRBJ1-6,.,17,TRBV12-3/TRBV12-4,TGTGCCAGCAGTTTAGTGGGGGCCGCGTCCTATAATTCACCCCTCCACTTT,CASSLVGAASYNSPLHF
many,TRBJ2-7,.,14,TRBV5-1,TGCGCCAGCAGCAACAGGATGGGCTCCTACGAGCAGTACTTC,CASSNRMGSYEQYF
many,TRBJ1-1,.,11,TRBV20-1,TGCAGTGCTGCCGGAAACACTGAAGCTTTCTTT,CSAAGNTEAFF
many,TRBJ2-7,.,15,TRBV11-2,TGTGCCAGCAGCTTAGAAGGGAGGAGCTCCTACGAGCAGTACTTC,CASSLEGRSSYEQYF
many,TRBJ2-2,.,14,TRBV7-2,TGTGCCAGCAGCTTAGCGGAGGGGACCGGGGAGCTGTTTTTT,CASSLAEGTGELFF
many,TRBJ2-7,TRBD2,17,TRBV6-5,TGTGCCAGCAGTTACGGGGCTAGCGGGGGACAGATCTACGAGCAGTACTTC,CASSYGASGGQIYEQYF
many,TRBJ2-7,TRBD1,14,TRBV4-2,TGTGCCAGCAGCCCGGGACAGGGAGTAAACGAGCAGTACTTC,CASSPGQGVNEQYF
.,TRBJ2-5,TRBD1,15,TRBV7-8,TGTGCCAGCAGCGCGCGACAACAGGGGAGAGAGACCCAGTACTTC,CASSARQQGRETQYF
many,TRBJ1-5,TRBD1,14,TRBV6-1,TGTGCCAGCAGTGGACAGGGAAGCAATCAGCCCCAGCATTTT,CASSGQGSNQPQHF
many,TRBJ2-7,TRBD2,15,TRBV11-2,TGTGCCAGCAGCTTAGAGGGAGGGCTGGTCTACGAGCAGTACTTC,CASSLEGGLVYEQYF
many,TRBJ1-1,TRBD1,13,TRBV30,TGTGCCTCCCGCCAGGGGGTGGTTACTGAAGCTTTCTTT,CASRQGVVTEAFF
many,TRBJ1-2,.,14,TRBV5-1,TGCGCCAGCAGCTTGGATCCGCGGAACTATGGCTACACCTTC,CASSLDPRNYGYTF
many,TRBJ1-5,TRBD1,16,TRBV6-1,TGTGCCAGCAGTGCAGCGGTGGGGACAGGGAATCAGCCCCAGCATTTT,CASSAAVGTGNQPQHF
many,TRBJ1-1,.,13,TRBV6-1,TGTGCCAGCTCGAGGGGCTCGGGCACTGAAGCTTTCTTT,CASSRGSGTEAFF
many,TRBJ2-7,TRBD1,13,TRBV6-1,TGTGCCAGCAGTCCGACAGGGATTTACGAGCAGTACTTC,CASSPTGIYEQYF
.,TRBJ2-7,TRBD2,15,TRBV27,TGTGCCAGCAAACTAGCGGGAGGGATACTCTACGAGCAGTACTTC,CASKLAGGILYEQYF